The 22 T cell receptor beta chains below come from one sample, sequenced in a study of identifying expanded T cells in peripheral blood. Here immunoSEQ multiplex PCR was the method, and the copy in TCRdb shows in-frame clones only, minus some. The sample records 50,000 to 65,000 clones, roughly nine tenths being singletons. The sequencing sample was made of blood. The receptor set was obtained from a person aged 18 to 69 in good health.

The chain has TRBV20-1 and TRBJ2-5; tentative D call: TRBD2 (6 bases). V dropped 6 bases and J dropped 4 bases, with 9 bases sitting between them. CDR3 size: 11 residues. The germline V gene encodes CDR1 DFQATT and CDR2 SNEGSKA (reference sequence). CDR3 nucleotide sequence: TGCAGTGCGGGACTCCCAGAGACCCAGTACTTC. Protein product: CSAGLPETQYF.

This chain joins TRBV13 and TRBJ2-2; D could derive from TRBD1 or TRBD2 (5 bases each). CDR3 length: 16 residues. Germline lookup yields CDR1 PRHDT and CDR2 FYEKMQ (reference sequence). Trimming cost V 4 bases and J 4 bases, with 16 bases left between them. CDR3 amino acids: CASSSGPRDPTGELFF. In DNA form, the CDR3 reads TGTGCCAGCAGCTCCGGTCCACGGGACCCCACCGGGGAGCTGTTTTTT.

The chain has TRBV6-5 and TRBJ2-1; D is perhaps TRBD1 (5 bases). This CDR3 is built from 14 residues. CDR1 and CDR2 (germline): MNHEY, SVGAGI. The V end was cut by 0 bases, the J end by 6 bases, with 9 bases between. The CDR3 loop reads CASSYSGQGNEQFF. In nucleotides, the CDR3 is TGTGCCAGCAGTTACTCGGGGCAGGGCAATGAGCAGTTCTTC.

This clone was detected only once. The chain couples TRBV7-9 to TRBJ2-7, with 11 bases that match TRBD2. The J segment lost 4 bases and the V segment lost 4 bases, leaving 12 bases of the junction unmatched. The CDR3 is made up of 17 amino acids. Germline V gene sequence: CDR1 SEHNR, CDR2 FQNEAQ (reference sequence). The CDR3 reads CASSSAGLAGFGYEQYF. The CDR3 nucleotides are TGTGCCAGCAGCTCCGCCGGACTAGCGGGCTTTGGGTACGAGCAGTACTTC.

The gene calls are TRBV28 and TRBJ2-7; 7 positions match TRBD1. Germline lookup yields CDR1 MDHEN and CDR2 SYDVKM. V shed 7 bases and J 2 bases; nucleotides not matched to a gene: 11. CDR3 length equals 15 residues. The CDR3 is CASTQDRVMAYEQYF. CDR3 sequence (DNA): TGTGCCAGCACCCAAGACAGGGTGATGGCCTACGAGCAGTACTTC.

This chain connects TRBV7-2 to TRBJ2-7, with no clear D. CDR1 and CDR2 from the germline V gene are SGHTA and FQGNSA. This CDR3 is 15 amino acids long. V lost 5 bases to trimming and J lost 1 base, with 15 bases between them. The CDR3 DNA is TGTGCCAGCAGCCTCCGCGGAACCAATTCCTACGAGCAGTACTTC. Translation: CASSLRGTNSYEQYF.

This chain joins TRBV4-1 and TRBJ2-3, with 12 bases fitting TRBD2. The germline V gene has CDR1 MGHRA and CDR2 YSYEKL. After removal of 1 base from V and 1 base from J, the junction contained 6 bases not matched to a gene. This CDR3 spans 18 amino acids. Here the CDR3 reads CASSQGPLAGGGTDTQYF. CDR3 bases: TGCGCCAGCAGCCAAGGCCCACTAGCGGGGGGCGGCACAGATACGCAGTATTTT.

The gene calls are TRBV6-5 and TRBJ1-1; D unclear. In germline, CDR1 is MNHEY, CDR2 SVGAGI. The ends were cut back, 5 bases at V and 3 bases at J, with 13 bases in the middle. CDR3 size: 14 residues. The chain's CDR3 is CASSRSFLDTEAFF. CDR3 nucleotides: TGTGCCAGCAGTAGGTCTTTCTTGGACACTGAAGCTTTCTTT.

The V and J genes are TRBV4-1 and TRBJ1-3; TRBD1 matches at 9 bases. The CDR3 is 15 residues long. The junction had 0 bases not matched to a gene; V was cut back by 1 base and J by 2 bases. Germline lookup yields CDR1 MGHRA and CDR2 YSYEKL. The CDR3 nucleotides are TGCGCCAGCAGCCAAGGGGACAGGGCTGGAAACACCATATATTTT. Amino acids: CASSQGDRAGNTIYF.

V is TRBV19 and J is TRBJ2-3; D tentatively fits TRBD1 or TRBD2 (6 bases each). Between the trimmed V and J ends, which lost 3 bases and 13 bases, there was a span of 20 bases. The CDR3 is 14 residues long. CDR1 and CDR2 from the germline V gene are LNHDA and SQIVND (reference sequence). CDR3 protein: CASSISLGGPPEYF. The CDR3 DNA reads as TGTGCCAGTAGTATCAGCTTGGGGGGCCCCCCGGAGTATTTT.

This clone has just a few counts. J is TRBJ1-5 and V is TRBV7-2; D gene unclear. V lost 3 bases and J 7 bases, leaving 10 bases between the germline ends. CDR1 SGHTA and CDR2 FQGNSA come from the germline V gene. This CDR3 comprises 13 residues. CDR3 amino acids: CASSLGLRQPQHF. The CDR3 region has the DNA TGTGCCAGCAGCTTGGGTCTAAGGCAGCCCCAGCATTTT.

The J gene is TRBJ2-3, the V gene TRBV19, with 7 bases lining up with TRBD1. The CDR3 extends over 12 amino acids. Unmatched junction bases numbered 2, after V lost 6 bases and J lost 5 bases. Per the germline V gene, CDR1 is LNHDA and CDR2 is SQIVND (reference sequence). The CDR3 sequence is CASSPGGDTQYF. In DNA, the CDR3 is TGTGCCAGTAGCCCAGGGGGAGATACGCAGTATTTT.

The genes are TRBV7-2 and TRBJ2-5; possible D gene TRBD2, 6 bases. CDR1 SGHTA and CDR2 FQGNSA come from the germline V gene. There are 14 residues in the CDR3. Trimming removed 2 bases at V and 4 bases at J, with 11 bases between. Here the CDR3 reads CASSLYGSRETQYF. CDR3 nucleotide sequence: TGTGCCAGCAGCTTATACGGGAGCCGAGAGACCCAGTACTTC.

The V gene is TRBV5-4, the J gene TRBJ1-2; a weak D match, TRBD1 (5 bases). The length of the CDR3 is 15 residues. V lost 1 base and J 4 bases, leaving 14 bases between the germline ends. Germline CDR1 reads SGHNT; CDR2 reads YYREEE (reference sequence). The CDR3 nucleotides are TGTGCCAGCAGCTTGAATTACGGACAACTCTATGGCTACACCTTC. It encodes CASSLNYGQLYGYTF. Based on the CDR3 plus reference TRBV5-4 and TRBJ1-2, the full variable domain is ETGVTQSPTHLIKTRGQQVTLRCSSQSGHNTVSWYQQALGQGPQFIFQYYREEENGRGNFPPRFSGLQFPNYSSELNVNALELDDSALYLCASSLNYGQLYGYTFGSGTRLTVV.

This chain connects TRBV18 to TRBJ2-3; D is unresolved. V was pared by 2 bases and J by 0 bases, with 12 bases between. The CDR3 runs 16 residues. Germline CDR1 is KGHSH and CDR2 is LQKENI. CDR3 sequence reads: CASSPRHPTSTDTQYF. DNA of the CDR3: TGTGCCAGCTCACCAAGACACCCTACTAGCACAGATACGCAGTATTTT.

This clone was seen more than once but under ten times. The gene calls are TRBV4-3 and TRBJ1-2; D uncertain. The CDR3 covers 14 residues. Looked up from germline, CDR1 is LGHNA and CDR2 is YSLEER. V lost 0 bases to trimming and J lost 4 bases, with 9 bases between them. CDR3 amino acids: CASSQDMAGYGYTF. The CDR3 DNA is TGCGCCAGCAGCCAAGATATGGCAGGCTATGGCTACACCTTC.

The chain uses TRBV5-6 and TRBJ2-7, with 8 bases matching TRBD2. CDR1 is SGHDT, CDR2 YYEEEE, per germline. This CDR3 spans 16 amino acids. Trimming at V came to 0 bases and at J to 3 bases, leaving 8 bases not matched to a gene. The CDR3 nucleotides are TGTGCCAGCAGCTTGGTTTCCAGCGGGAGACTCTACGAGCAGTACTTC. Amino acid sequence: CASSLVSSGRLYEQYF.

The V call is TRBV7-9, the J call TRBJ2-2; TRBD2 is a possible D gene (6 bases). The CDR3 has 14 residues. Germline V CDR1 and CDR2: SEHNR, FQNEAQ (reference sequence). V lost 5 bases and J 4 bases, leaving 11 bases between the germline ends. CDR3 region: CASSRLVSTGELFF. In DNA, the CDR3 is TGTGCCAGCAGCCGACTAGTTAGCACCGGGGAGCTGTTTTTT.

This clone has a handful of counts. This sequence joins TRBV4-2 and TRBJ1-2, with D hard to call. Germline V gene data show CDR1 as LGHNA and CDR2 as YNFKEQ. The V end was cut by 0 bases, the J end by 3 bases, with 5 bases between. This CDR3 contains 13 residues. CDR3 loop: CASSQDSYYGYTF. In DNA, the CDR3 is TGTGCCAGCAGCCAAGACAGTTACTATGGCTACACCTTC.

The CDR3 reads CASSSSPGPITNYGYTF. For the CDR3, the DNA is TGTGCCAGCAGCTCCTCACCGGGACCCATTACGAACTATGGCTACACCTTC. The chain recombines TRBV7-2 with TRBJ1-2, with D possibly TRBD1 on 5 matching bases. Germline V CDR1 and CDR2: SGHTA, FQGNSA. Trimming pared 4 bases from V and 2 bases from J, leaving 20 bases between. The CDR3 runs to 17 residues.

In this sample, this clone turned up once. The V gene is TRBV2, the J gene TRBJ2-5, with D possibly TRBD1 on 6 matching bases. V lost 8 bases, J lost 0 bases, and 13 bases lay in between. In germline, CDR1 is SNHLY, CDR2 FYNNEI. The CDR3 extends over 14 amino acids. The CDR3 region has the DNA TGTGCCAGCGCTCGATACAGGGACCAAGAGACCCAGTACTTC. This sequence encodes CASARYRDQETQYF.

The chain has TRBV6-1 and TRBJ1-5, with a weak D call TRBD1 (6 bases). The CDR3 length is 14 residues. V was shortened by 4 bases and J by 3 bases, with 10 bases between the two germline ends. The germline V gene has CDR1 MNHNS and CDR2 SASEGT. The CDR3 protein is CASSGGQLNQPQHF. The CDR3 DNA reads as TGTGCCAGCAGTGGTGGACAGCTCAATCAGCCCCAGCATTTT.